A single sample is the source of the 3 T cell receptor beta chains below, sequenced in a study of cytomegalovirus exposure and HLA in healthy donors. The PCR made use of 60 Vbeta and 13 Jbeta primers. The table came from immunoSEQ multiplex PCR; TCRdb's copy has only in-frame clones and leaves some out. The sample has 150,000 to 200,000 clones; 80% are singletons. Sequencing was performed on PBMCs. The source is a woman in her forties in good health and CMV-seronegative.

This clone was recorded only once. The chain has TRBV6-5 and TRBJ2-3, with 14 bases lining up with TRBD2. CDR3 length: 14 residues. The V and J ends lost 5 bases and 6 bases, in that order; junction bases with no gene match: 1. CDR1 and CDR2 from the germline V gene are MNHEY and SVGAGI. The chain's CDR3 is CASSRTSGRDTQYF. CDR3 DNA: TGTGCCAGCAGTAGGACTAGCGGGAGGGATACGCAGTATTTT.

This rearrangement joins TRBV28 to TRBJ1-2; 7 bases map to TRBD1. V was clipped by 6 bases and J by 2 bases; unmatched bases: 3. The CDR3 is 13 amino acids. Germline lookup yields CDR1 MDHEN and CDR2 SYDVKM. CDR3: CASRETGNYGYTF. In DNA form, the CDR3 reads TGTGCCAGCAGAGAGACAGGGAACTATGGCTACACCTTC.

The V and J genes are TRBV7-9 and TRBJ1-1, with a tentative D call TRBD1 (5 bases). This CDR3 comprises 17 residues. Germline V gene sequence: CDR1 SEHNR, CDR2 FQNEAQ (reference sequence). The V and J ends lost 5 bases and 0 bases respectively, with 19 bases between them. CDR3 nucleotide sequence: TGTGCCAGCAGCGTCCGGGACTCACGTCCCGTGAACACTGAAGCTTTCTTT. This codes for CASSVRDSRPVNTEAFF.